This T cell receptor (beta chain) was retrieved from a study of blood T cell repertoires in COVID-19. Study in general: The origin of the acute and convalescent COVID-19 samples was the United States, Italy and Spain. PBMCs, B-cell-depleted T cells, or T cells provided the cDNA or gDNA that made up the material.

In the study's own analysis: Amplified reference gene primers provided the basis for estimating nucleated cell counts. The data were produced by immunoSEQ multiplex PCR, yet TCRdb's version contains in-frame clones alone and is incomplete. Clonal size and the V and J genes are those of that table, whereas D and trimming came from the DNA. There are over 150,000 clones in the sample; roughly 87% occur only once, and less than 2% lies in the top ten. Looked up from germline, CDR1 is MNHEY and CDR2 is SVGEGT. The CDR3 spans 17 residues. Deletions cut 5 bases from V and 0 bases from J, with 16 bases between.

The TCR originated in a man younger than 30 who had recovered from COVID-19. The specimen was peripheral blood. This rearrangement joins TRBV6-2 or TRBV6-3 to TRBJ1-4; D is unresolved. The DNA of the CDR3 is TGTGCCAGCAGTCTCTTTTTGAACACCGCAACTAATGAAAAACTGTTTTTT. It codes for CASSLFLNTATNEKLFF.